This T cell receptor beta chain emerged from a study of CD8 T cell repertoires and HIV-1 epitope variants. Study-level background: Each of Twenty-five Gag and Nef epitope peptides stimulated a separate culture. Epitopes were three Gag families plus Nef HW9 and YT9. An uncultured baseline aliquot held 1M T cells.

The table came from immunoSEQ multiplex PCR; TCRdb's copy has only in-frame clones and leaves some out. The table records roughly 100,000 clones, 74% of them present only once. Deletions cut 4 bases from V and 7 bases from J, with 14 bases between. This CDR3 has 13 amino acids. Per germline, CDR1 SGHRS and CDR2 YFSETQ. This clone occurred a few times. The antigen remains undetermined. Study-level points and caveats: Six of nine antigen-specific clonotypes appeared cross-reactive to autologous or escape variants.

The TCR sequence derives from a male donor with HIV. Sequencing input: uncultured baseline CD8+ T cells from peripheral blood mononuclear cells (PBMCs). J is TRBJ1-2 and V is TRBV5-1, with D unclear. CDR3 in DNA: TGCGCCAGCAGCCCGGAGGGTAGGGCTGGCTACACCTTC. It is translated as CASSPEGRAGYTF. Full variable domain (outside the CDR3, taken from reference TRBV5-1 and TRBJ1-2): KAGVTQTPRYLIKTRGQQVTLSCSPISGHRSVSWYQQTPGQGLQFLFEYFSETQRNKGNFPGRFSGRQFSNSRSEMNVSTLELGDSALYLCASSPEGRAGYTFGSGTRLTVV.